Following are 21 T cell receptor beta chains from one sample sequenced in a study of T-cell memory formation after mild COVID-19. TCRdb itself ran the 5' RACE reads through MiXCR, one entry per CDR3 protein. There are roughly 250,000 distinct CDR3 sequences in the sample; 16% occur only once, and 3.5% to 4% lies in the top ten. Sequenced input: PBMCs or a T cell subset sorted from them (not recorded which). The source of these receptors is a man younger than 30 who had mild COVID-19 (a few samples of this study predate the infection). Cell type and time point are not known.

As regards this clonotype: Germline is not matched at one junction end, which may reflect a read error. The chain uses TRBV20-1 and TRBJ2-3; possibly TRBD2 for D (6 bases). The CDR3 covers 10 residues. The germline CDR1 and CDR2 sequences are DFQATT and SNEGSKA (reference sequence). The CDR3 loop is CSPSADTQYF. In DNA, the CDR3 is TGCAGTCCTAGCGCAGATACGCAGTATTTT.

This chain uses TRBV7-8 with TRBJ1-5, with a possible D match to TRBD1 (5 bases). Trimming pared 3 bases from V and 13 bases from J, leaving 19 bases between. The germline V gene has CDR1 SGHVS and CDR2 FQNEAQ. This CDR3 contains 14 residues. The CDR3 region has the DNA TGTGCCAGCAGCTTGTCGAACAGGCCAAGGTCTCAGCATTTT. Protein product: CASSLSNRPRSQHF.

V usage is TRBV7-9 and J usage is TRBJ1-4; D uncertain. From germline, CDR1 is SEHNR and CDR2 FQNEAQ (reference sequence). The V end lost 4 bases, the J end lost 3 bases, and 12 bases lay between the germline ends. The CDR3 has 15 residues. CDR3 in amino acids: CASSSIREANEKLFF. The CDR3 bases are TGTGCCAGCAGCTCCATTAGAGAAGCTAATGAAAAACTGTTTTTT.

This clonotype has a handful of counts. The CDR3 coding sequence is TGTGCCAGCAGTTTCTTCAGGGGGGATGGCTACACCTTC. As protein: CASSFFRGDGYTF. V gene TRBV12-3 or TRBV12-4 combines with J gene TRBJ1-2; the match to TRBD1 covers 7 bases. The V gene end was trimmed by 3 bases and the J gene end by 6 bases; junction bases not matched to a gene: 4. The CDR3 is made up of 13 amino acids.

This clonotype was observed a few times. The chain links TRBV4-1 to TRBJ2-7; 7 bases match TRBD1. The CDR3 contains 16 residues. Trimming cost V 2 bases and J 7 bases; bases outside gene matches: 14. Germline-derived CDR1 and CDR2 are MGHRA and YSYEKL. The CDR3 loop reads CASSQPLTGNLREQYF. CDR3 sequence (DNA): TGCGCCAGCAGCCAACCCCTGACAGGGAATCTGCGTGAGCAGTACTTC.

V gene TRBV6-5 combines with J gene TRBJ1-2, with 10 bases lining up with TRBD1. There are 19 residues in the CDR3. Germline CDR1 MNHEY, CDR2 SVGAGI. Trimming took 2 bases from V and 5 from J; bases not matched to a gene: 17. DNA of the CDR3: TGTGCCAGCAGTTACCTCGGGACAGGGGTCCCAAGAGGGAGTTATGGCTACACCTTC. This sequence encodes CASSYLGTGVPRGSYGYTF.

This clonotype was observed a handful of times. The chain combines TRBV10-1 with TRBJ2-3, with 8 bases lining up with TRBD2. The J segment lost 0 bases and the V segment lost 3 bases, leaving 5 bases of the junction unmatched. The CDR3 spans 16 residues. Germline assignment: CDR1 WNHNN and CDR2 SYGVQD (reference sequence). CDR3 nucleotides: TGCGCCAGCAGTGAAGGCCTAGCGGGTAGCACAGATACGCAGTATTTT. Amino acids: CASSEGLAGSTDTQYF.

The V gene is TRBV5-1, the J gene TRBJ2-1; TRBD1 matches 8 bases. In germline, CDR1 is SGHRS, CDR2 YFSETQ. CDR3 length: 15 amino acids. Unmatched junction bases numbered 4, after V lost 4 bases and J lost 1 base. CDR3 loop: CASSGTGESYNEQFF. The CDR3 DNA is TGCGCCAGCAGCGGGACAGGCGAGTCCTACAATGAGCAGTTCTTC.

The chain recombines TRBV13 with TRBJ1-1; TRBD1 agrees at 10 bases. The V and J ends lost 4 bases and 6 bases, in that order; junction bases with no gene match: 5. The CDR3 length is 14 residues. Per germline, CDR1 PRHDT and CDR2 FYEKMQ (reference sequence). The CDR3 region is CASSSGTGAAEAFF. In DNA form, the CDR3 reads TGTGCCAGCAGCTCGGGGACAGGGGCGGCTGAAGCTTTCTTT.

The V call is TRBV20-1, the J call TRBJ2-3; TRBD1 aligns across 10 bases. V was pared by 3 bases and J by 1 base, with 4 bases of the junction left unmatched. The CDR3 contains 15 residues. Germline CDR1 DFQATT, CDR2 SNEGSKA (reference sequence). This CDR3 reads CSARGTGVGTDTQYF. The CDR3 DNA reads TGCAGTGCTAGGGGGACAGGGGTGGGCACAGATACGCAGTATTTT.

The chain has TRBV4-1 and TRBJ1-2, with D possibly being TRBD1 (5 bases). Germline V gives CDR1 MGHRA, CDR2 YSYEKL. CDR3 size: 14 residues. Trimming took off 1 base at V and 8 bases at J, with 14 bases between the two ends. Here the CDR3 DNA reads TGCGCCAGCAGCCAAGGCCTGGGGGAACGGGGCTACACCTTC. As protein: CASSQGLGERGYTF.

The CDR3 DNA reads as TGTGCCAGCAGTTACATCGGGACAGGGATGACTGAAGCTTTCTTT. This encodes CASSYIGTGMTEAFF. The V and J genes are TRBV6-6 and TRBJ1-1; 9 bases align to TRBD1. V trimming: 2 bases; J trimming: 5 bases; junction bases outside the gene matches: 6. Germline V gene lookup returns CDR1 MNHNY and CDR2 SVGAGI (reference sequence). This CDR3 contains 15 residues.

CDR3 sequence (DNA): TGTGCCAGCAGCCCGGACAGTGGGGGGGAGCAGTACTTC. Translating gives CASSPDSGGEQYF. The chain has TRBV7-2 and TRBJ2-7; D is perhaps TRBD1 or TRBD2 (6 bases each). Looked up from germline, CDR1 is SGHTA and CDR2 is FQGNSA. CDR3 length: 13 residues. The V end was cut by 5 bases, the J end by 7 bases, with 15 bases between.

CDR3 protein: CASRSGTGGAEQFF. The CDR3 DNA reads as TGTGCCAGCAGATCCGGGACAGGGGGTGCTGAGCAGTTCTTC. This rearrangement joins TRBV2 to TRBJ2-1, with 11 bases aligning to TRBD1. The CDR3 is 14 amino acids. Trimming cost V 6 bases and J 9 bases; bases outside gene matches: 7. Germline CDR1 and CDR2: SNHLY and FYNNEI. Combining the CDR3 with reference TRBV2 and TRBJ2-1 gives the whole variable domain EPEVTQTPSHQVTQMGQEVILRCVPISNHLYFYWYRQILGQKVEFLVSFYNNEISEKSEIFDDQFSVERPDGSNFTLKIRSTKLEDSAMYFCASRSGTGGAEQFFGPGTRLTVL.

This clonotype occurred a few times. This chain joins TRBV6-5 and TRBJ1-2; TRBD1 might be the D (5 bases). V was clipped by 2 bases and J by 5 bases, with 12 bases between them. This CDR3 contains 14 residues. Per the germline V gene, CDR1 is MNHEY and CDR2 is SVGAGI. The CDR3 here is CASSYKGAQYGYTF. The CDR3 DNA reads TGTGCCAGCAGTTACAAAGGGGCGCAATATGGCTACACCTTC.

This clonotype has just a few counts. V is TRBV11-2 and J is TRBJ2-5; the D is unclear. V lost 6 bases and J lost 4, with 15 bases in between. Looked up from germline, CDR1 is SGHAT and CDR2 is FQNNGV. The CDR3 totals 14 residues. The CDR3 DNA reads TGTGCCAGCAGTCCGGGTCCAGACCGAGAGACCCAGTACTTC. Protein sequence: CASSPGPDRETQYF.

This clonotype was seen once. The rearrangement uses TRBV11-2 and TRBJ1-1; TRBD1 might be the D (6 bases). From germline, CDR1 is SGHAT and CDR2 FQNNGV. V lost 3 bases and J lost 4, with 18 bases in between. This CDR3 comprises 16 residues. The CDR3 loop reads CASSLVFTGIRTEAFF. As DNA, the CDR3 is TGTGCCAGCAGCTTGGTTTTTACAGGGATTCGCACTGAAGCTTTCTTT. The whole variable domain, filled in from reference TRBV11-2 and TRBJ1-1, reads EAGVAQSPRYKIIEKRQSVAFWCNPISGHATLYWYQQILGQGPKLLIQFQNNGVVDDSQLPKDRFSAERLKGVDSTLKIQPAKLEDSAVYLCASSLVFTGIRTEAFFGQGTRLTVV.

In its sample, this clonotype was seen many times. The chain combines TRBV5-1 with TRBJ2-5; perhaps TRBD2 as D (6 bases). Looked up from germline, CDR1 is SGHRS and CDR2 is YFSETQ. The ends were cut back, 5 bases at V and 5 bases at J, with 10 bases in the middle. The length of the CDR3 is 12 residues. The CDR3 nucleotides are TGCGCCAGCAGGCCGGAGGGGGAGACCCAGTACTTC. Protein: CASRPEGETQYF.

This clonotype was observed a handful of times. This chain links TRBV7-2 with TRBJ1-2; possible D gene TRBD1, 5 bases. Germline V gene sequence: CDR1 SGHTA, CDR2 FQGNSA. Trimming removed 5 bases from V and 8 bases from J, with 15 bases in between. The CDR3 is made up of 13 amino acids. The DNA for the CDR3 is TGTGCCAGCAGCCCGGGACGTTCTCGCGGCTACACCTTC. Translated: CASSPGRSRGYTF.

This clonotype has just a few counts. The chain recombines TRBV6-2 or TRBV6-3 with TRBJ2-2, with 10 bases fitting TRBD1. Per germline, CDR1 MNHEY and CDR2 SVGEGT. Trimming at V came to 6 bases and at J to 3 bases, leaving 13 bases not matched to a gene. The CDR3 length is 18 residues. The CDR3 loop is CASRTLRRQGAYTGELFF. The CDR3 DNA is TGTGCCAGCAGAACCTTACGGAGACAGGGGGCGTACACCGGGGAGCTGTTTTTT.

The rearrangement links TRBV12-3 or TRBV12-4 to TRBJ2-7; TRBD2 agrees at 7 bases. The CDR3 runs to 13 residues. The J segment lost 5 bases and the V segment lost 6 bases, leaving 7 bases of the junction unmatched. The CDR3 DNA reads as TGTGCCAGCAGACGAGGGAGGGTGGACGAGCAGTACTTC. It yields the protein CASRRGRVDEQYF.